Listed below are T cell receptor beta chains from one sample, sequenced in a study of blood T cell repertoires in COVID-19. TCRdb's copy holds only in-frame clones and misses some; the assay was immunoSEQ multiplex PCR. The sample has more than 150,000 clones; about 86% are singletons. Sequenced sample: peripheral blood. Receptors were obtained from a man in his fifties or sixties with active or convalescent COVID-19. Each CDR3 is given with its conserved first and last residue. The D gene is left open where the match is weak. Clone size is given for some rows only: seen once, a few or many times, or a class if the clone is expanded.

V gene: TRBV10-3
clone size: NA
J gene: TRBJ1-2
D gene: NA
CDR3 length: 15
CDR3 DNA: TGTGCCATCAGTGAGTCTGGCAGGGGAGCGTATGGCTACACCTTC
CDR3 protein: CAISESGRGAYGYTF

V gene: TRBV5-4
clone size: NA
J gene: TRBJ2-7
D gene: TRBD2
CDR3 length: 12
CDR3 DNA: TGTGCCAGCAGTAGCGGGAATTACGAGCAGTACTTC
CDR3 protein: CASSSGNYEQYF

V gene: TRBV7-2
clone size: NA
J gene: TRBJ2-2
D gene: NA
CDR3 length: 14
CDR3 DNA: TGTGCCAGCAGCTTCTGGGGCCGGACCGGGGAGCTGTTTTTT
CDR3 protein: CASSFWGRTGELFF

V gene: TRBV4-2
clone size: NA
J gene: TRBJ1-2
D gene: TRBD1
CDR3 length: 17
CDR3 DNA: TGTGCCAGCAGCCAAGACACCGGGACAGAGATTAACTATGGCTACACCTTC
CDR3 protein: CASSQDTGTEINYGYTF

V gene: TRBV3-1/TRBV3-2
clone size: NA
J gene: TRBJ2-4
D gene: TRBD2
CDR3 length: 19
CDR3 DNA: TGTGCCAGCAGCCCCCTAAGGGGGACTAGCGGGAGGGTGAGGAACATTCAGTACTTC
CDR3 protein: CASSPLRGTSGRVRNIQYF

V gene: TRBV10-3
clone size: once
J gene: TRBJ2-7
D gene: TRBD1
CDR3 length: 13
CDR3 DNA: TGTGCCACGGCGGACAGGGAGGACTACGAGCAGTACTTC
CDR3 protein: CATADREDYEQYF

V gene: TRBV9
clone size: NA
J gene: TRBJ1-1
D gene: NA
CDR3 length: 15
CDR3 DNA: TGTGCCAGCAGCGTAGGTCACAGTCTGAACACTGAAGCTTTCTTT
CDR3 protein: CASSVGHSLNTEAFF

V gene: TRBV10-3
clone size: NA
J gene: TRBJ2-3
D gene: NA
CDR3 length: 16
CDR3 DNA: TGTGCCATCAGCCTCACCGGCGGGATTCCAACAGATACGCAGTATTTT
CDR3 protein: CAISLTGGIPTDTQYF

V gene: TRBV29-1
clone size: NA
J gene: TRBJ2-1
D gene: TRBD2
CDR3 length: 14
CDR3 DNA: TGCAGCGTGGGGACTAGCGGGAGGGCCATAGAGCAGTTCTTC
CDR3 protein: CSVGTSGRAIEQFF

V gene: TRBV6-2/TRBV6-3
clone size: NA
J gene: TRBJ2-5
D gene: NA
CDR3 length: 13
CDR3 DNA: TGTGCCAGCAGTTATGGTGGGGGGGAGACCCAGTACTTC
CDR3 protein: CASSYGGGETQYF

V gene: TRBV5-6
clone size: many
J gene: TRBJ1-5
D gene: NA
CDR3 length: 14
CDR3 DNA: TGTGCCAGCAGCTTGGTGGGCTCCAATCAGCCCCAGCATTTT
CDR3 protein: CASSLVGSNQPQHF